One and the same sample provided the 3 T cell receptor beta chains below, sequenced in a study of tissue T cells after allogeneic stem cell transplantation. Time point: mouse harvest day 7 after allogeneic transplant. The graft held 10^6 splenic CD5+ T cells and 10^7 T-cell-depleted bone marrow cells. Only in-frame clones appear in the TCRdb table, and some are missing; sequencing was by immunoSEQ multiplex PCR. The sample shows 10,000 or so clones, around two fifths of them seen only once. Sequences were obtained from skin. The origin of the receptors is a female BALB/c mouse given C57BL/6 T cells with graft-versus-host disease after an allogeneic hematopoietic cell transplant.

Regarding this clone: The listed genes are named as in mouse. With the read ending 1 residue before the CDR3 end, the germline J gene is used to fill in that end. The chain carries TRBV12-2 and TRBJ2-5; the match to TRBD1 covers 9 bases. V was clipped by 2 bases and J by 4 bases; unmatched bases: 0. CDR3 length: 13 residues. Germline assignment: CDR1 SGHLS and CDR2 HYDKME. CDR3 DNA (partial): TGTGCCAGCTCTCGGGACAGGGAAGACACCCAGTAC. It yields the protein CASSRDREDTQY. The complete CDR3 protein is CASSRDREDTQYF.

As concerns this clone: The genes are named according to mouse. The CDR3 is cut off 1 residue early in the read; its end comes from the germline J gene. The J gene is TRBJ2-2, the V gene TRBV3; tentatively, D is TRBD1 (5 bases). Germline-derived CDR1 and CDR2 are SNHLY and FYNGKV (reference sequence). The CDR3 consists of 13 residues. Trimming stripped 5 bases from V and 5 bases from J, with 9 bases between. The CDR3 sequence is CASSPQGTGQLYF. The part of the CDR3 DNA that was read is TGTGCCAGCAGCCCTCAGGGTACCGGGCAGCTCTAC. The full variable domain, completed using reference TRBV3 and TRBJ2-2, is GPKVLQIPSHQIIDMGQMVTLNCDPVSNHLYFYWYKQILGQQMEFLVNFYNGKVMEKSKLFKDQFSVERPDGSYFTLKIQPTALEDSAVYFCASSPQGTGQLYFGEGSKLTVL.

Note on this clone: Here the gene names and germline are mouse. The read terminates 1 residue before the CDR3 end, so the remaining end is supplied by the germline J gene. V usage is TRBV13-2 and J usage is TRBJ2-4; D remains ambiguous. V dropped 1 base and J dropped 2 bases, with 5 bases sitting between them. The germline V gene has CDR1 NNHNN and CDR2 SYGAGS (reference sequence). This CDR3 region has 13 residues. The CDR3 is CASGDRDQNTLYF. Partial CDR3 DNA: TGTGCCAGCGGTGATAGGGATCAAAACACCTTGTAC.